This T cell receptor (beta chain) derives from a study of OX40 agonist ivuxolimab in advanced cancers. About the study as a whole: Ivuxolimab was a fully human IgG2 agonistic monoclonal antibody targeting the costimulatory receptor OX40 (CD134). Intravenous ivuxolimab was administered to patients every 2 weeks at six dose levels: 0.01, 0.1, 0.3, 1.5, 3 and 10 mg/kg. Prior anti-PD-1, anti-PD-L1 or anti-CTLA-4 therapy was permitted, and checkpoint inhibitors had been received by less than 45% of dose-escalation patients. In the dose-escalation cohort, more than 75% of patients were male, and the mean age was roughly 60 years, with a range of 23 to 79. Peripheral TCRbeta sequencing was intended to test whether TCR sequence diversity was altered and clonal T-cell expansion was caused by ivuxolimab. Among the roughly 54 dose-escalation patients, about 20 had hepatocellular carcinoma, 15 melanoma, 9 renal cell carcinoma and 9 head and neck cancer. The monotherapy dose-escalation portion (N of about 50 patients) of the phase I ivuxolimab trial is reported in the paper. Partial responses occurred in three dose-escalation patients, of whom one had hepatocellular carcinoma and two had cutaneous melanoma.

The paper's findings and limits, for the study overall: After ivuxolimab, more expanded clones were found on average in CD8+ T cells than in CD4+ T cells. Low levels of normalized T-cell clonal expansion were also seen in some patients who did not respond. Which antigens the clonally expanded peripheral T cells were specific for was not determined. At doses from 0.1 to 3.0 mg/kg, clonal expansion was seen in both CD4+ and CD8+ blood T cells between baseline and week 6. In partial responders in the 0.1-3.0 mg/kg groups, normalized peripheral clonal expansion was found to be among the lowest, especially among CD8+ T cells.

Genomic DNA was isolated from the sorted cells so that the TCRbeta CDR3 region could be sequenced. The immunoSEQ Assay was used for sequencing of TCRbeta CDR3 regions. The immuneACCESS repertoire file appears here via TCRdb, limited to in-frame rearrangements. These files lack a portion of the clones; in checked studies, under half of the deficit traces to unresolved V genes, and the cause of the others is not known. This sample lists about 54,000 clones; almost 85% were detected once. The top ten hold more than 1% of the sample. The trial excluded patients who had a history of autoimmune disease or were on systemic immunosuppression. Peripheral blood for TCR sequencing was collected from all dose cohorts at baseline, on cycle 4 day 1, and on cycle 7 day 1. The samples were taken from a phase I, first-in-human, multicenter, open-label dose-escalation trial of ivuxolimab. Adults with locally advanced or metastatic melanoma, renal cell, hepatocellular, or head and neck squamous cell carcinoma were enrolled in the trial. CD4+ and CD8+ T cells were sorted separately from peripheral blood before TCR sequencing.

Note on this clone: Its antigen specificity is not known. Base-call qualities are not available, and no considerably larger clone is one nucleotide away.

CDR3 length: 16 amino acids, cysteine to phenylalanine. The CDR3 DNA has 48 bases and is translated from base 1. V sheds 0 bases and J sheds 0 bases, leaving 6 bases between their ends. From a lookup of the germline V gene (reference sequence), CDR1 and CDR2 are LNHDA and SQIVND. The clonotype originates from an adult with an advanced solid tumor such as melanoma, head and neck, liver or kidney cancer. Sample: CD4+ or CD8+ T cells sorted from blood, taken in a trial of the OX40 agonist ivuxolimab. This chain joins TRBV19 to TRBJ2-6; the D gene identity is not certain. The nucleotides read TGTGCCAGTAGTATAGATGGATACTCTGGGGCCAACGTCCTGACTTTC. The translation is CASSIDGYSGANVLTF.